This T cell receptor beta chain came from a study of regulatory T cells in long-lasting Graves disease. Germline values: CDR1 SNHLY, CDR2 FYNNEI. The V gene lost 6 bases and the J gene lost 1 base, with 12 bases spanning the gap. The CDR3 is made up of 14 amino acids. This clonotype was counted many times. Library construction for TCR beta used iRepertoire HTBI primers and Arm-PCR of CDR3 regions. TCRdb used MiXCR to reprocess the multiplex PCR reads, holding one entry per CDR3 protein. The sample lists roughly 300,000 distinct CDR3 sequences, about 19% occurring once. Regarding time point: persistent/refractory GD, antithyroid drugs over 5 years with positive TRAb. PBMC-derived RNA was used for the TCR library. The diagnosis of Graves' disease used American Thyroid Association guidelines. Patients came from an endocrinology department in Xi'an, China. With EDTA tubes as the receptacles, 7.5 to 10 milliliters of peripheral blood were drawn.

This chain uses TRBV2 with TRBJ2-5; D is perhaps TRBD2 (6 bases). The sequence was collected from a female donor with Graves disease. Material: peripheral blood mononuclear cells (PBMCs), obtained when the disease was refractory, from a patient treated with antithyroid drugs. The CDR3, as DNA: TGTGCCAGCAGGAGGGGACTTACCCAAGAGACCCAGTACTTC. Translated, it gives CASRRGLTQETQYF.